This T cell receptor beta chain was profiled in a study of identical twins. Study conclusions and caveats: For zero-insertion analyses, partial confounding could come from invariant MAIT and iNKT cells.

Each CDR3 protein is one row after TCRdb ran MiXCR on the 5' RACE reads. The table shows nearly 900,000 distinct CDR3 sequences, with 9% to 15% occurring only once. In this sample, this clonotype turned up a few times. The antigen is undetermined. The CDR3 totals 18 residues. Germline trimming cut 6 bases from V and 2 bases from J; bases unmatched to any gene: 11. The sample also formed part of further work on yellow fever vaccine responses in identical twins.

The sequence came from a woman under 30 in good health. The material sequenced was PBMCs. The chain is built from TRBV12-3 or TRBV12-4 and TRBJ2-1; 12 bases match TRBD2. CDR3 loop: CASRETSGRVVTYNEQFF. The DNA of the CDR3 is TGTGCCAGCAGGGAGACTAGCGGGAGAGTGGTAACCTACAATGAGCAGTTCTTC.